This entry lists 22 T cell receptor beta chains sequenced from one sample in a study of breast tumors, draining lymph nodes, adjacent tissues. TCRdb analysed the multiplex PCR reads with MiXCR anew, one entry per CDR3 protein. The sample yields some 25,000 distinct CDR3 sequences, about 70% seen once. The specimen sequenced was tumor-adjacent breast tissue. These receptors originate from a female donor with breast cancer. Some clones in this sample may be carry-over from other donors' samples.

V is TRBV9 and J is TRBJ2-7; 9 nucleotides agree with TRBD2. Per the germline V gene, CDR1 is SGDLS and CDR2 is YYNGEE. The CDR3 loop spans 15 amino acids. Losses at the gene ends were 4 bases for V and 0 bases for J; bases not matched to a gene: 5. DNA for the CDR3: TGTGCCAGCAGCAAGGTAGCGGGGGCCTCCTACGAGCAGTACTTC. This codes for CASSKVAGASYEQYF.

This clonotype was detected many times. The gene calls are TRBV18 and TRBJ1-2; a possible D gene is TRBD1 (5 bases). Germline CDR1 and CDR2: KGHSH and LQKENI. The CDR3 consists of 14 residues. V was pared by 1 base and J by 3 bases, with 9 bases between. CDR3 sequence (DNA): TGTGCCAGCTCACCACAACCGGGGGACTATGGCTACACCTTC. Encoded protein: CASSPQPGDYGYTF.

The V gene is TRBV20-1, the J gene TRBJ2-7, with D perhaps TRBD1 (5 bases). The CDR3 is 14 residues long. CDR1 and CDR2 (germline): DFQATT, SNEGSKA (reference sequence). Trimming took off 6 bases at V and 1 base at J, with 16 bases between the two ends. CDR3 bases: TGCAGTGCCAATCCAAGGGGCGCATCCTACGAGCAGTACTTC. As protein: CSANPRGASYEQYF.

The V call is TRBV2, the J call TRBJ2-5, with 7 bases that match TRBD2. The germline V gene has CDR1 SNHLY and CDR2 FYNNEI. J was trimmed by 5 bases and V by 11 bases; bases with no gene match: 14. The CDR3 has 14 residues. CDR3 region: CACTKRDSRETQYF. CDR3 sequence (DNA): TGTGCCTGCACGAAGCGGGATAGTAGGGAGACCCAGTACTTC.

In its sample, this clonotype is large (0.1 to 1%). This sequence joins TRBV5-5 and TRBJ1-5; 7 nucleotides agree with TRBD1. This CDR3 spans 16 amino acids. V was pared by 0 bases and J by 0 bases, with 3 bases of the junction left unmatched. In germline, CDR1 is SGHKS, CDR2 YYEKEE (reference sequence). In nucleotides, the CDR3 is TGTGCCAGCAGCTTGGTAGGGGGCGATAGCAATCAGCCCCAGCATTTT. Translating gives CASSLVGGDSNQPQHF.

Only one count was recorded for this clonotype. The junction shows a germline mismatch at one end, possibly a read error. CDR3 nucleotides: TGTGCCAGTCAGCGGCGGGCCTCCTACAATGGGCAGTTCTTC. Amino acid sequence: CASQRRASYNGQFF. This chain links TRBV3-1 with TRBJ2-1; maybe TRBD2 (5 bases). CDR3 size: 14 residues. The germline CDR1 and CDR2 sequences are LGHDT and YNNKEL (reference sequence).

In this sample, this clonotype turned up many times. This chain joins TRBV27 and TRBJ2-7, with D maybe TRBD1 (7 bases). The germline V and J ends were trimmed by 7 bases and 3 bases, with 13 bases remaining between them. This CDR3 has 13 residues. The germline CDR1 and CDR2 sequences are MNHEY and SMNVEV (reference sequence). CDR3 in amino acids: CASMRQGLYEQYF. CDR3 DNA sequence: TGTGCCAGCATGAGACAGGGACTCTACGAGCAGTACTTC.

The chain has TRBV9 and TRBJ1-4, with a tentative D call TRBD1 (5 bases). The CDR3 contains 14 residues. Germline V gene data show CDR1 as SGDLS and CDR2 as YYNGEE. Deletions cut 2 bases from V and 5 bases from J, with 10 bases between. This CDR3 is CASSVGVGNEKLFF. The CDR3 coding sequence is TGTGCCAGCAGCGTGGGGGTGGGAAATGAAAAACTGTTTTTT.

The rearrangement joins TRBV6-1 to TRBJ2-3; 14 bases agree with TRBD2. The junction had 9 bases not matched to a gene; V was cut back by 6 bases and J by 7 bases. The CDR3 has 16 amino acids. Germline assignment: CDR1 MNHNS and CDR2 SASEGT. CDR3 sequence: CASRPGTSGSVYTQYF. CDR3 DNA: TGTGCCAGCAGACCCGGGACTAGCGGGAGTGTATATACGCAGTATTTT.

Here the CDR3 DNA reads TGCAACCCCGAACGGACTAGTTCCTACGAGCAGTACTTC. It codes for CNPERTSSYEQYF. J is TRBJ2-7 and V is TRBV20-1, with 7 bases identical to TRBD2. This CDR3 contains 13 residues. The germline V gene encodes CDR1 DFQATT and CDR2 SNEGSKA (reference sequence).

The CDR3 sequence: CSASVDSGTQETQYF. The CDR3 nucleotides read TGCAGTGCTAGCGTTGATAGCGGAACGCAAGAGACCCAGTACTTC. This chain uses TRBV20-1 with TRBJ2-5; D might be TRBD2 (6 bases). Trimming cost V 3 bases and J 2 bases, with 16 bases left between them. The germline V gene has CDR1 DFQATT and CDR2 SNEGSKA (reference sequence). The CDR3 totals 15 residues.

In its sample, this clonotype was seen many times. The gene calls are TRBV30 and TRBJ1-6, with D uncertain. The CDR3 runs to 14 residues. Trimming cost V 5 bases and J 7 bases, with 15 bases left between them. The germline gives CDR1 GTSNPN, CDR2 SVGIG (reference sequence). The CDR3 bases are TGTGCCTGGGGAGTGGTGGGAGCAAATTCACCCCTCCACTTT. Translation: CAWGVVGANSPLHF.

The V call is TRBV7-8, the J call TRBJ2-1; 10 bases are shared with TRBD2. Germline loops: CDR1 SGHVS, CDR2 FQNEAQ. Trimming at V came to 5 bases and at J to 3 bases, leaving 16 bases not matched to a gene. The CDR3 is 19 amino acids. In DNA form, the CDR3 reads TGTGCCAGCAGCGACGCGGGACTAGCGACCGTTACCCGCTACAATGAGCAGTTCTTC. The encoded protein is CASSDAGLATVTRYNEQFF.

A remark on this clonotype: A read error may explain this, as a much larger clone is one base away. The CDR3 spells CASSPSGGSTDTQSF. Here the CDR3 DNA reads TGTGCCAGCTCACCAAGCGGGGGCAGCACAGATACGCAGTCTTTT. J is TRBJ2-3 and V is TRBV18, with 8 positions matching TRBD2. Germline CDR1 is KGHSH and CDR2 is LQKENI. This CDR3 comprises 15 residues.

The chain joins TRBV5-5 to TRBJ2-7; a weak D match, TRBD2 (6 bases). Germline assignment: CDR1 SGHKS and CDR2 YYEKEE (reference sequence). V was clipped by 4 bases and J by 3 bases, with 11 bases between them. The CDR3 sequence is 13 residues long. In DNA form, the CDR3 reads TGTGCCAGCAGCATTCCCGGGGGCTACGAGCAGTACTTC. Protein product: CASSIPGGYEQYF.

The J gene is TRBJ1-1, the V gene TRBV20-1; a weak D match, TRBD1 (5 bases). Trimming pared 2 bases from V and 5 bases from J, leaving 24 bases between. CDR3 length equals 17 residues. The germline V gene has CDR1 DFQATT and CDR2 SNEGSKA (reference sequence). The CDR3 protein is CSARLYSPGGGWTEAFF. The CDR3, as DNA: TGCAGTGCTAGACTCTACTCTCCCGGGGGGGGTTGGACTGAAGCTTTCTTT.

This clonotype is medium-sized (0.01 to 0.1%) in the sample. V usage is TRBV20-1 and J usage is TRBJ2-7; 7 bases align to TRBD1. With 6 bases clipped from V and 2 bases from J, the junction kept 7 bases outside the gene matches. There are 13 residues in the CDR3. The V gene's germline CDR1 is DFQATT and CDR2 SNEGSKA (reference sequence). CDR3 protein: CSATDRSPYEQYF. CDR3 sequence (DNA): TGCAGTGCAACGGACAGGTCCCCCTACGAGCAGTACTTC.

This clonotype was counted at least ten times. The rearrangement joins TRBV28 to TRBJ2-5; TRBD2 agrees at 14 bases. Germline V lookup: CDR1 MDHEN, CDR2 SYDVKM. V was clipped by 5 bases and J by 5 bases; unmatched bases: 10. The CDR3 loop spans 17 amino acids. In nucleotides, the CDR3 is TGTGCCAGCAGTCCAAGGACTAGCGGGAGGCCGCGGGAGACCCAGTACTTC. This sequence encodes CASSPRTSGRPRETQYF.

The genes are TRBV4-1 and TRBJ1-1; D gene unclear. CDR1 and CDR2 (germline): MGHRA, YSYEKL. CDR3 length: 15 amino acids. V was pared by 1 base and J by 4 bases, with 13 bases between. CDR3 loop: CASSQAASPSTEAFF. For the CDR3, the DNA is TGCGCCAGCAGCCAAGCGGCCAGCCCCAGCACTGAAGCTTTCTTT.

The CDR3 sequence is CASTSSSGAYEQYF. DNA of the CDR3: TGCGCCAGCACCTCTTCTAGCGGAGCCTACGAGCAGTACTTC. V usage is TRBV5-1 and J usage is TRBJ2-7, with 7 bases matching TRBD2. CDR1 is SGHRS and CDR2 is YFSETQ in the germline V gene. The CDR3 length is 14 residues. V shed 6 bases, J shed 2 bases, and the junction held 8 bases outside the gene matches.

The chain combines TRBV7-2 with TRBJ2-7, with 7 positions matching TRBD2. This CDR3 has 14 residues. Germline CDR1 is SGHTA and CDR2 is FQGNSA. V lost 5 bases, J lost 2 bases, and 6 bases stayed unmatched. CDR3 in DNA: TGTGCCAGCAGCAATAAAGCGGGGCCCTACGAGCAGTACTTC. As protein: CASSNKAGPYEQYF.

This clonotype is medium-sized by share. The V and J genes are TRBV6-1 and TRBJ2-7; D possibly uses TRBD1 or TRBD2 (5 bases each). This CDR3 spans 17 amino acids. V was trimmed by 0 bases and J by 3 bases, leaving 18 bases between them. Germline CDR1 reads MNHNS; CDR2 reads SASEGT. CDR3: CASSEAPGRTGVYEQYF. In nucleotides, the CDR3 is TGTGCCAGCAGTGAAGCCCCAGGGAGAACAGGAGTCTACGAGCAGTACTTC.